The sample holds one count of the clone carrying this T cell receptor beta chain. The antigen remains unidentified. Assay: immunoSEQ multiplex PCR; the TCRdb copy retains only in-frame clones and omits some. The top ten clones hold 10% of a sample with about 340,000 clones, around 67% of them seen once. The V and J ends lost 6 bases and 6 bases respectively, with 15 bases between them. Germline lookup yields CDR1 SGHAT and CDR2 FQNNGV. This CDR3 is built from 14 residues. The sample is drawn from a study of shared clonotypes between healthy human individuals. Study outcomes and limitations: Donors were few, which limited the genetic and exposure-history diversity represented.

The sample comprised memory CD4+ T cells sorted from blood. Subset here: CD45RA-negative fraction. This TCR was recovered from a man in his thirties or forties in good health. V gene TRBV11-2 combines with J gene TRBJ2-1, with D unclear. The CDR3 nucleotides are TGTGCCAGCAGTTTGGCGCTTAGATCCAATGAGCAGTTCTTC. It codes for CASSLALRSNEQFF.